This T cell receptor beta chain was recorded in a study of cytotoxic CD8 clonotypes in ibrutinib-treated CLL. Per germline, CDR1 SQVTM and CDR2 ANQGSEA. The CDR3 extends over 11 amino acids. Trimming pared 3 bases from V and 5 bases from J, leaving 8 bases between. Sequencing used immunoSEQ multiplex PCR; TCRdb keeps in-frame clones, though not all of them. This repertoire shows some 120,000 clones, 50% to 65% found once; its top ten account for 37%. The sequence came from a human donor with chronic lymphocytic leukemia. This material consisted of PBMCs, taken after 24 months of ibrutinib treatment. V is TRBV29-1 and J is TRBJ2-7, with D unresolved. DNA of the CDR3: TGCAGCGTTGACTCTGGGAACGAGCAGTACTTC. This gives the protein CSVDSGNEQYF.